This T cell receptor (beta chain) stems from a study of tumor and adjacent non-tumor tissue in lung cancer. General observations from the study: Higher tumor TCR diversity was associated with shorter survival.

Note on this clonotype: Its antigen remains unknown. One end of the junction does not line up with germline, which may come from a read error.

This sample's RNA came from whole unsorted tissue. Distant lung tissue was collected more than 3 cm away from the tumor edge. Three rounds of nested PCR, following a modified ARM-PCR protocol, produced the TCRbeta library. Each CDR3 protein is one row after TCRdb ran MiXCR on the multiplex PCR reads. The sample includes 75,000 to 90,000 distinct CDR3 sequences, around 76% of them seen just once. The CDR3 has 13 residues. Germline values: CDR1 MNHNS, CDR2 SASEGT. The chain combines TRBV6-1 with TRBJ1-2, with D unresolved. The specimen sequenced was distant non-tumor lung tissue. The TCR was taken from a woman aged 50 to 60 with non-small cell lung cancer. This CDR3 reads CGSSLTEDHGYTF. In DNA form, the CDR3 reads TGTGGCAGCAGTCTAACAGAGGATCATGGCTACACCTTC.